Each of the 17 T cell receptor beta chains below was sequenced from the same sample in a study of T cell responses to AZD1222 COVID-19 vaccine. TCRdb's copy holds only in-frame clones and misses some; the assay was immunoSEQ multiplex PCR. This table has about 120,000 clones, over 75% appearing once. The starting material was peripheral blood, obtained on day 0 of AZD1222 vaccination. These receptors were collected from an adult in good health.

In nucleotides, the CDR3 is TGTGCCAGCAGTAGAATCGACAGGGAAAATGAGCAGTTCTTC. Its translation: CASSRIDRENEQFF. This chain uses TRBV6-5 with TRBJ2-1; 7 nucleotides align to TRBD1. Per the germline V gene, CDR1 is MNHEY and CDR2 is SVGAGI. CDR3 size: 14 residues. Trimming took 5 bases from V and 7 from J; bases not matched to a gene: 8.

This sequence joins TRBV7-2 and TRBJ2-2, with unresolved D. V was cut by 2 bases and J by 4 bases, with 8 bases left in between. CDR1 SGHTA and CDR2 FQGNSA come from the germline V gene. This CDR3 is built from 14 residues. This chain's CDR3 is CASSLSKITGELFF. The CDR3 region has the DNA TGTGCCAGCAGCTTAAGTAAAATCACCGGGGAGCTGTTTTTT. Together with reference TRBV7-2 and TRBJ2-2, the CDR3 gives the full variable domain: GAGVSQSPSNKVTEKGKDVELRCDPISGHTALYWYRQSLGQGLEFLIYFQGNSAPDKSGLPSDRFSAERTGGSVSTLTIQRTQQEDSAVYLCASSLSKITGELFFGEGSRLTVL.

V and J are TRBV5-6 and TRBJ1-1; D is undetermined. The germline V gene has CDR1 SGHDT and CDR2 YYEEEE. The CDR3 contains 11 residues. Trimming took 10 bases from V and 5 from J, leaving 12 bases between them. The CDR3 is CADVGRTEAFF. The CDR3 DNA sequence: TGTGCCGATGTAGGGCGAACTGAAGCTTTCTTT.

The chain uses TRBV2 and TRBJ2-1, with D possibly TRBD1 on 6 matching bases. This CDR3 region has 15 residues. Germline lookup yields CDR1 SNHLY and CDR2 FYNNEI. Trimming cost V 8 bases and J 2 bases, with 16 bases left between them. As DNA, the CDR3 is TGTGCCAGCGTCTGGGACACTTCGGCCTACAATGAGCAGTTCTTC. This encodes CASVWDTSAYNEQFF.

The V call is TRBV4-3, the J call TRBJ1-6; D is undetermined. V was shortened by 0 bases and J by 8 bases, with 8 bases between the two germline ends. CDR3 length equals 14 residues. Germline lookup yields CDR1 LGHNA and CDR2 YSLEER. CDR3 in DNA: TGCGCCAGCAGCCAAGATGGAACAGATTCACCCCTCCACTTT. Protein sequence: CASSQDGTDSPLHF.

The rearrangement joins TRBV7-2 to TRBJ1-1; no reliable D call. Germline assignment: CDR1 SGHTA and CDR2 FQGNSA. There are 15 residues in the CDR3. The V gene lost 1 base and the J gene lost 4 bases, with 13 bases spanning the gap. CDR3 protein: CASSLGTYQSTEAFF. CDR3 nucleotides: TGTGCCAGCAGCTTAGGTACCTACCAATCCACTGAAGCTTTCTTT.

The chain links TRBV6-5 to TRBJ2-2; 8 bases are shared with TRBD2. Germline V gene lookup returns CDR1 MNHEY and CDR2 SVGAGI. Trimming removed 5 bases from V and 6 bases from J; junction bases left unmatched: 5. This CDR3 has 14 residues. CDR3 nucleotides: TGTGCCAGCAGTAGAGCGGGAGAGCCCGGGGAGCTGTTTTTT. Amino acid sequence: CASSRAGEPGELFF.

This clone was detected only once. This sequence joins TRBV9 and TRBJ1-2; no definite D call. V was pared by 0 bases and J by 1 base, with 10 bases between. The V gene's germline CDR1 is SGDLS and CDR2 YYNGEE. The CDR3 runs 15 residues. The CDR3 is CASSVGINDNYGYTF. DNA of the CDR3: TGTGCCAGCAGCGTAGGGATCAACGATAACTATGGCTACACCTTC.

This chain connects TRBV5-1 to TRBJ2-4; tentatively, D is TRBD2 (5 bases). CDR1 is SGHRS, CDR2 YFSETQ, per germline. The CDR3 is 13 residues long. Trimming pared 0 bases from V and 9 bases from J, leaving 10 bases between. The CDR3 DNA is TGCGCCAGCAGCTTGGTGGGTGAGGGCATTCAGTACTTC. It specifies CASSLVGEGIQYF.

V gene TRBV18 combines with J gene TRBJ2-3; D is unclear. Germline CDR1 is KGHSH and CDR2 is LQKENI. Trimming left V 0 bases short and J 3 bases short, with 10 bases between. This CDR3 comprises 15 residues. The CDR3 sequence: CASSPPSMGTDTQYF. As DNA, the CDR3 is TGTGCCAGCTCACCACCTAGTATGGGTACAGATACGCAGTATTTT.

J is TRBJ1-2 and V is TRBV3-1 (or the pseudogene TRBV3-2), with 11 bases lining up with TRBD1. V shed 1 base and J 12 bases; nucleotides not matched to a gene: 7. The CDR3 sequence is 14 residues long. From germline, CDR1 is LGHDT and CDR2 YNNKEL (reference sequence). In DNA form, the CDR3 reads TGTGCCAGCAGCCAAGGATGGGACAGGGGGTTCCACACCTTC. This encodes CASSQGWDRGFHTF.

This chain joins TRBV6-5 and TRBJ1-2; D not resolved. Germline CDR1 is MNHEY and CDR2 is SVGAGI. V lost 7 bases and J lost 4, with 10 bases in between. This CDR3 is 12 amino acids long. As DNA, the CDR3 is TGTGCCAGCACCCGCCTCATCTATGGCTACACCTTC. Protein: CASTRLIYGYTF.

The chain combines TRBV5-1 with TRBJ2-7; D gene ambiguous. This CDR3 contains 13 residues. Germline CDR1 reads SGHRS; CDR2 reads YFSETQ. Deletions cut 5 bases from V and 2 bases from J, with 11 bases between. The CDR3 nucleotides are TGCGCCAGCAGAATGGGTATAGCCTACGAGCAGTACTTC. It specifies CASRMGIAYEQYF.

V usage is TRBV7-9 and J usage is TRBJ1-6, with D tentatively TRBD1 (6 bases). This CDR3 has 14 amino acids. Deletions cut 1 base from V and 10 bases from J, with 11 bases between. Germline V gene lookup returns CDR1 SEHNR and CDR2 FQNEAQ (reference sequence). The CDR3 region is CASSLDGGRSPLHF. DNA of the CDR3: TGTGCCAGCAGCTTAGACGGGGGCCGGTCACCCCTCCACTTT.

The CDR3 here is CASSQFLSGTGGEQYF. CDR3 DNA: TGCGCCAGCAGCCAATTTCTATCCGGGACAGGGGGCGAGCAGTACTTC. The chain joins TRBV5-1 to TRBJ2-7; TRBD1 agrees at 11 bases. In germline, CDR1 is SGHRS, CDR2 YFSETQ. Trimming at V came to 4 bases and at J to 6 bases, leaving 12 bases not matched to a gene. CDR3 length: 16 amino acids.

The CDR3 reads CASSPRQGLVEETQYF. The CDR3 bases are TGTGCCAGCAGCCCAAGACAGGGTCTCGTGGAGGAGACCCAGTACTTC. The rearrangement joins TRBV5-5 to TRBJ2-5, with 7 bases matching TRBD1. The CDR3 has 16 residues. V dropped 4 bases and J dropped 5; count of bases not matched to a gene: 14. Per the germline V gene, CDR1 is SGHKS and CDR2 is YYEKEE (reference sequence). The full variable domain, rest sourced from reference TRBV5-5 and TRBJ2-5, is DAGVTQSPTHLIKTRGQQVTLRCSPISGHKSVSWYQQVLGQGPQFIFQYYEKEERGRGNFPDRFSARQFPNYSSELNVNALLLGDSALYLCASSPRQGLVEETQYFGPGTRLLVL.

This clone was seen just once. This sequence joins TRBV4-2 and TRBJ1-2; 7 positions agree with TRBD1. With V trimmed by 4 bases and J by 4 bases, 12 bases remained unmatched. The germline V gene has CDR1 LGHNA and CDR2 YNFKEQ. The CDR3 has 16 amino acids. The CDR3 spells CASSPPAGTALYGYTF. DNA for the CDR3: TGTGCCAGCAGCCCTCCGGCAGGGACAGCACTCTATGGCTACACCTTC.